Below, 13 T cell receptor beta chains from the same sample are listed, as sequenced in a study of OX40 agonist ivuxolimab in advanced cancers. Profiling relied on immunoSEQ multiplex PCR, and the TCRdb table lists in-frame clones only, not all of them. This sample carries approximately 100,000 clones, roughly nine tenths of them seen once, and the ten largest clones take around 0.54%. The sample consisted of CD4+ or CD8+ T cells sorted from blood, taken in a trial of the OX40 agonist ivuxolimab. The receptors were gathered from an adult with an advanced solid tumor such as melanoma, head and neck, liver or kidney cancer.

The chain links TRBV9 to TRBJ1-2; possibly TRBD1 for D (5 bases). CDR1 is SGDLS, CDR2 YYNGEE, per germline. The CDR3 is 14 residues long. V was trimmed by 4 bases and J by 2 bases, leaving 12 bases between them. The CDR3 coding sequence is TGTGCCAGCAGCCCCGACAGATACAACTATGGCTACACCTTC. This encodes CASSPDRYNYGYTF.

This chain links TRBV27 with TRBJ2-5, with D perhaps being TRBD1 or TRBD2 (5 bases each). The germline V and J ends were trimmed by 5 bases and 5 bases, with 15 bases remaining between them. The V gene's germline CDR1 is MNHEY and CDR2 SMNVEV (reference sequence). This CDR3 is built from 14 residues. The CDR3: CASSVPGHQETQYF. In DNA, the CDR3 is TGTGCCAGCAGTGTCCCGGGGCATCAGGAGACCCAGTACTTC.

As for this clone: The same CDR3 arises from other DNA sequences in this sample as well. This sequence joins TRBV15 and TRBJ1-3; D not certain. Deletions cut 0 bases from V and 0 bases from J, with 9 bases between. There are 16 residues in the CDR3. The germline CDR1 and CDR2 sequences are LNHNV and YYDKDF (reference sequence). The CDR3 reads CATSRDLGTSGNTIYF. The CDR3 nucleotides read TGTGCCACCAGCAGAGATCTGGGCACCTCTGGAAACACCATATATTTT.

This sequence joins TRBV27 and TRBJ2-7, with a tentative D call TRBD1 (5 bases). The V end lost 5 bases, the J end lost 7 bases, and 9 bases lay between the germline ends. Germline CDR1 is MNHEY and CDR2 is SMNVEV (reference sequence). The CDR3 is 11 residues long. The CDR3 reads CASSTRQEQYF. CDR3 nucleotide sequence: TGTGCCAGCAGTACTCGACAGGAGCAGTACTTC.

This clone was recorded only once. This chain joins TRBV14 and TRBJ2-3, with D possibly matching TRBD2 (5 bases). The V gene lost 0 bases and the J gene lost 2 bases, with 12 bases spanning the gap. The CDR3 spans 16 residues. Germline CDR1 SGHDN, CDR2 FVKESK. The CDR3: CASSQEGGLTTDTQYF. CDR3 in DNA: TGTGCCAGCAGCCAAGAAGGCGGACTCACCACAGATACGCAGTATTTT.

This chain's CDR3 is CASSLGGGLGETQYF. Here the CDR3 DNA reads TGTGCCAGCAGCTTAGGTGGGGGCCTTGGAGAGACCCAGTACTTC. This chain connects TRBV7-3 to TRBJ2-5; D is perhaps TRBD1 (6 bases). Germline loops: CDR1 SGHTA, CDR2 FQGTGA. The CDR3 has 15 amino acids. Trimming took 2 bases from V and 4 from J, leaving 14 bases between them.

This sequence joins TRBV5-1 and TRBJ2-7; tentative D call: TRBD2 (5 bases). Germline V gene lookup returns CDR1 SGHRS and CDR2 YFSETQ. CDR3 length: 12 residues. Trimming took off 4 bases at V and 6 bases at J, with 11 bases between the two ends. This chain's CDR3 is CASSLEGGEQYF. The CDR3 DNA follows: TGCGCCAGCAGCCTGGAAGGAGGCGAGCAGTACTTC.

The chain employs TRBV19 and TRBJ2-3, with a tentative D call TRBD2 (5 bases). Trimming took 3 bases from V and 4 from J, leaving 11 bases between them. Germline V gives CDR1 LNHDA, CDR2 SQIVND (reference sequence). This CDR3 comprises 14 residues. The CDR3 here is CASSIDSGADTQYF. CDR3 sequence (DNA): TGTGCCAGTAGTATCGACTCCGGGGCAGATACGCAGTATTTT.

The chain carries TRBV6-1 and TRBJ1-5; D gene unclear. This CDR3 has 13 residues. The V end lost 3 bases, the J end lost 3 bases, and 6 bases lay between the germline ends. Germline V gene sequence: CDR1 MNHNS, CDR2 SASEGT. The CDR3 nucleotides are TGTGCCAGCAGTGACAGCCCCAATCAGCCCCAGCATTTT. Translation gives CASSDSPNQPQHF.

The J gene is TRBJ1-2, the V gene TRBV6-1; TRBD1 might be the D (6 bases). From germline, CDR1 is MNHNS and CDR2 SASEGT. The CDR3 is made up of 15 amino acids. V shed 1 base and J shed 4 bases, with 13 bases lying between them. CDR3 region: CASSEGTPGAYGYTF. The DNA for the CDR3 is TGTGCCAGCAGTGAAGGGACTCCGGGGGCCTATGGCTACACCTTC.

The V and J genes are TRBV10-1 and TRBJ2-2, with no clear D. The CDR3 runs 14 residues. V lost 2 bases and J 0 bases, leaving 4 bases between the germline ends. Germline assignment: CDR1 WNHNN and CDR2 SYGVQD (reference sequence). Here the CDR3 DNA reads TGCGCCAGCAGTGAGACACCGAACACCGGGGAGCTGTTTTTT. Protein sequence: CASSETPNTGELFF.

The V call is TRBV19, the J call TRBJ1-6, with D possibly being TRBD1 (6 bases). CDR1 and CDR2 from the germline V gene are LNHDA and SQIVND (reference sequence). The V end was cut by 3 bases, the J end by 5 bases, with 14 bases between. The CDR3 runs to 16 residues. The CDR3 loop reads CASSISWDTDNSPLHF. In DNA form, the CDR3 reads TGTGCCAGTAGTATTTCATGGGACACCGATAATTCACCCCTCCACTTT.

V and J are TRBV2 and TRBJ2-4; D is unclear. The length of the CDR3 is 15 residues. The V end lost 3 bases, the J end lost 2 bases, and 11 bases lay between the germline ends. Germline V gene data show CDR1 as SNHLY and CDR2 as FYNNEI. The CDR3 loop reads CASSEFFSTKNIQYF. The CDR3 DNA reads as TGTGCCAGCAGTGAGTTCTTTAGCACCAAAAACATTCAGTACTTC.